This T cell receptor (beta chain) was recovered during a study of blood T cell repertoires in COVID-19. This clone was observed a handful of times. Assay: immunoSEQ multiplex PCR; the TCRdb copy retains only in-frame clones and omits some. The sample lists around 480,000 clones; about 90% were seen once. Participants were placed into cohorts based on the clinical history they reported. The study counted Cohort 3 donors as recovered given two negative PCRs, clearance, or symptom resolution. The receptor was derived from a woman under 30 who had recovered from COVID-19. Sample: PBMCs or T cells enriched from blood (not recorded which).

The CDR3 region is CASSLYQGPGYTF. The CDR3 region has the DNA TGTGCCAGCAGTTTATACCAGGGGCCTGGCTACACCTTC. The V and J genes are TRBV2 and TRBJ1-2; D is perhaps TRBD1 (6 bases). Trimming cost V 5 bases and J 7 bases, with 14 bases left between them. This CDR3 is 13 amino acids long. The germline V gene has CDR1 SNHLY and CDR2 FYNNEI.